This T cell receptor beta chain was documented in a study of control samples from healthy donors and cancer patients. The table came from immunoSEQ multiplex PCR; TCRdb's copy has only in-frame clones and leaves some out. Found here are roughly 150,000 clones, 80% to 90% of them singletons; the top ten hold under 2%. Germline values: CDR1 SGHAT, CDR2 FQNNGV. With 1 base removed from V and 2 bases from J, the gap between germline ends came to 12 bases. The CDR3 is 15 amino acids. This clonotype was sampled from a man aged 18 to 30 in good health. The V gene is TRBV11-2, the J gene TRBJ2-7; maybe TRBD1 (5 bases). The source material was blood. CDR3 loop: CASSLGAGRPYEQYF. The CDR3 coding sequence is TGTGCCAGCAGCTTAGGGGCAGGGCGACCCTACGAGCAGTACTTC.